This TCR beta chain was identified in a study of blood T cell repertoires in COVID-19. About the research overall: The cDNA or gDNA used as material had been derived from T cells, B-cell-depleted T cells, or PBMCs.

In the authors' methods: Amplification with reference gene primers provided the estimates of nucleated cell counts. Sequencing was performed with immunoSEQ multiplex PCR; in TCRdb, only in-frame clones are kept and a portion is missing. V and J calls and clone size are copied from that table; D and trimming were computed from the DNA. The sample lists tens of thousands of clones, roughly 80% occurring once. V was pared by 2 bases and J by 7 bases, with 21 bases between. The CDR3 runs 16 residues. The V gene's germline CDR1 is SGHNT and CDR2 YYREEE (reference sequence). This sequence joins TRBV5-4 and TRBJ1-1; D unclear. This receptor was obtained from a man aged 70 or older with acute or convalescent COVID-19. Sample: peripheral blood. This CDR3 reads CASSFLVSSGRREAFF. As DNA, the CDR3 is TGTGCCAGCAGCTTCTTGGTTTCTTCGGGGAGGCGTGAAGCTTTCTTT. Full variable domain (rest looked up from reference TRBV5-4 and TRBJ1-1): ETGVTQSPTHLIKTRGQQVTLRCSSQSGHNTVSWYQQALGQGPQFIFQYYREEENGRGNFPPRFSGLQFPNYSSELNVNALELDDSALYLCASSFLVSSGRREAFFGQGTRLTVV.